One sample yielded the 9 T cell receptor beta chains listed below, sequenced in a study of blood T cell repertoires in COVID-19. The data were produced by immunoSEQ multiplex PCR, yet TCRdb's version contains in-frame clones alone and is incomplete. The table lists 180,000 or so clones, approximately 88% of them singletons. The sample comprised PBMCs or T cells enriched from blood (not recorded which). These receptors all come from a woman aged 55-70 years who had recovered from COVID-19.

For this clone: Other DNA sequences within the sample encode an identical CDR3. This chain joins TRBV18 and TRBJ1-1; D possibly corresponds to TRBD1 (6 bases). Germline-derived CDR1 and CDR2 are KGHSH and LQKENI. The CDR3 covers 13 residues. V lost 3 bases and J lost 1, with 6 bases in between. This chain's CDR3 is CASSPTGNTEAFF. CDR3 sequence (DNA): TGTGCCAGCTCACCGACAGGGAACACTGAAGCTTTCTTT.

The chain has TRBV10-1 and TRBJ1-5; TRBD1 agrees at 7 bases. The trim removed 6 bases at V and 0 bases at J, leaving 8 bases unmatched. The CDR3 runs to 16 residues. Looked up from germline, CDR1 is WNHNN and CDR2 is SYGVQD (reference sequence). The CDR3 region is CASSVRDSLSNQPQHF. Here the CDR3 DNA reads TGCGCCAGCAGCGTCCGGGACAGCCTTAGCAATCAGCCCCAGCATTTT.

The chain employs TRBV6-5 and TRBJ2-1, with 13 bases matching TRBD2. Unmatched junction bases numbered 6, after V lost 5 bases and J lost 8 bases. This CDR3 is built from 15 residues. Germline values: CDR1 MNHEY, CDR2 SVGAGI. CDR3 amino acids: CASSHRTSGSDEQFF. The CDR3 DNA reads TGTGCCAGCAGTCACAGGACTAGCGGGAGCGATGAGCAGTTCTTC.

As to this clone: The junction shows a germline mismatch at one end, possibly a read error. The CDR3 nucleotides read TGTGCCAGCAGGGTCGGGACAGGGGGGAACTCTGAAGCTTTCTTT. Its protein product is CASRVGTGGNSEAFF. The chain has TRBV2 and TRBJ1-1; 11 positions match TRBD1. The CDR3 has 15 amino acids. The germline V gene encodes CDR1 SNHLY and CDR2 FYNNEI.

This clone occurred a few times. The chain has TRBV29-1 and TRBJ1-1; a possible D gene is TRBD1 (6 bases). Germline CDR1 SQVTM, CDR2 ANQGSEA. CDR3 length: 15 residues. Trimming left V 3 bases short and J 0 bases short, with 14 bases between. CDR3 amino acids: CSVDARQVMNTEAFF. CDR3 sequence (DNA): TGCAGCGTTGACGCTAGACAGGTCATGAACACTGAAGCTTTCTTT.

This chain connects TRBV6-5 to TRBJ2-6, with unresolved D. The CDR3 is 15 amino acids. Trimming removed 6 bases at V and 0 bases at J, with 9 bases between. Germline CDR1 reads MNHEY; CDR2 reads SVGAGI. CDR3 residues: CASRQMPSGANVLTF. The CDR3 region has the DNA TGTGCCAGCAGACAGATGCCCTCTGGGGCCAACGTCCTGACTTTC.

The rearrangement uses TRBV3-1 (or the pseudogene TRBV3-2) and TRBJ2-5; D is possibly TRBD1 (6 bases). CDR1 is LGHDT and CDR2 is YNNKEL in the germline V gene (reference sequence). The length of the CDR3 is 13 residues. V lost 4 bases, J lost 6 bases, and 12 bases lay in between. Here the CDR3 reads CASSRLGAQTQYF. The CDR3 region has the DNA TGTGCCAGCAGCCGCCTGGGGGCCCAGACCCAGTACTTC.

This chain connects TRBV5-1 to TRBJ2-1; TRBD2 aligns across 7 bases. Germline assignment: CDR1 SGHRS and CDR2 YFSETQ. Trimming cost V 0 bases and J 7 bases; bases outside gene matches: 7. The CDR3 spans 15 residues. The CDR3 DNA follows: TGCGCCAGCAGCTTGGGGTCTAGCGGAGGGAATGAGCAGTTCTTC. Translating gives CASSLGSSGGNEQFF.

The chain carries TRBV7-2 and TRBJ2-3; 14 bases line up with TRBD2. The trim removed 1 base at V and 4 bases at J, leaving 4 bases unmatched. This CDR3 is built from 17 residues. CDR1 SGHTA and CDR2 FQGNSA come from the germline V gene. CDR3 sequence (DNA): TGTGCCAGCAGCTTAGTTGGGACTAGCGGGAGCCCAGATACGCAGTATTTT. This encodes CASSLVGTSGSPDTQYF. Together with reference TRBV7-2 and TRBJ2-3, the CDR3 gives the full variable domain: GAGVSQSPSNKVTEKGKDVELRCDPISGHTALYWYRQSLGQGLEFLIYFQGNSAPDKSGLPSDRFSAERTGGSVSTLTIQRTQQEDSAVYLCASSLVGTSGSPDTQYFGPGTRLTVL.